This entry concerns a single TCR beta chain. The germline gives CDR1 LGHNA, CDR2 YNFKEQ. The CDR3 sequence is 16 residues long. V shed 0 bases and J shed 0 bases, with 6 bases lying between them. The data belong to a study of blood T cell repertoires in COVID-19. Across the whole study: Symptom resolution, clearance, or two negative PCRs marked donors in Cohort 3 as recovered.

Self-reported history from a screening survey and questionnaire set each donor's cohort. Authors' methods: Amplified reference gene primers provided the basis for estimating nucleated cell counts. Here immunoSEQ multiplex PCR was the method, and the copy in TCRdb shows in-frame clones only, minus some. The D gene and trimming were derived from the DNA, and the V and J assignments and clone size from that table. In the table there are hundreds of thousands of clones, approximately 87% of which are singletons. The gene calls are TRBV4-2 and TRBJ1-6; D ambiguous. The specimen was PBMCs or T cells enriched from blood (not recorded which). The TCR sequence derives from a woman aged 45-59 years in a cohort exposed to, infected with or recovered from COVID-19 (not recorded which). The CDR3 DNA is TGTGCCAGCAGCCAAGAAAAGAGCTCCTATAATTCACCCCTCCACTTT. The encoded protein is CASSQEKSSYNSPLHF.